What follows is one TCR beta chain and its context. The antigen it recognizes is unknown. No base quality information exists; no much larger clone differs at one position. Cut back by 5 bases and 8 bases, the V and J ends lie 19 bases apart. CDR1 SEHNR and CDR2 FQNEAQ were looked up in the germline V gene (reference sequence). From the cysteine up to the phenylalanine, the CDR3 has a length of 15 residues. Only the CDR3 DNA stays, 45 bases, in frame from base 1. This entry is derived from a study of T cell repertoires in cytomegalovirus infection (dated by TCRdb to between 2018 and 2020). About the investigation overall: Donor HLA type was relevant to the analysis, because carriage of CMV infection together with the matching HLA type was indicated by public TCR beta signatures.

The reads were generated on an Illumina HiSeq 1500. TCRdb took the public reads, trimmed them with fastp at Q25, ran MiXCR for clone calling and kept in-frame beta chains. All rows with the same CDR3 protein become a single entry with the most common DNA and genes. This sample comprises approximately 170,000 distinct CDR3 sequences, approximately 15% of them detected only once. Roughly 27% of the sample lies in the top ten. Results the study describes overall, beyond this receptor: The ex vivo response was dominated by HLA-C-restricted CMV-specific TCR beta clonotypes, which also provided the single most frequent clonotype in two of eight donors. Cumulative frequency of public TCR beta family members discriminated carriers of CMV infection plus the relevant HLA type in this cohort and an independent 352-donor cohort.

Rearrangement joined TRBV7-9 to TRBJ2-1, and TRBD1 may be the D gene, going by 5 matching bases. The receptor was isolated from a human donor in good health (CMV status not recorded). Some clones in this sample may be carry-over from other donors' samples. The sample comprised PBMCs. The CDR3 has the sequence CASSPGASLIHEQFF. At the DNA level, the sequence is TGTGCCAGCAGCCCTGGGGCCTCCCTTATACATGAGCAGTTCTTC.